This T cell receptor (beta chain) stems from a study of kidney transplant recipient with SARS-CoV-2 infection. Germline V gene sequence: CDR1 DFQATT, CDR2 SNEGSKA (reference sequence). The CDR3 is made up of 14 amino acids. The V end was cut by 8 bases, the J end by 1 base, with 17 bases between. This clonotype was detected ten times or more. TCRdb ran MiXCR on the reads and lists one entry per CDR3 protein. The table lists 200,000 to 250,000 distinct CDR3 sequences, 25% to 30% of them singletons. This chain uses TRBV20-1 with TRBJ1-1; D may be TRBD1 (5 bases). The source material was a blood sample, sampled at baseline and on day 111 from a kidney transplant recipient. The source of this sequence is a male patient between 25 and 40 years old who had COVID-19 and was a kidney transplant recipient. Some T cells may be transferred from the graft donor. The chain's CDR3 is CSNRGFGGNTEAFF. The CDR3 DNA reads TGCAGTAATAGGGGATTCGGTGGGAACACTGAAGCTTTCTTT.